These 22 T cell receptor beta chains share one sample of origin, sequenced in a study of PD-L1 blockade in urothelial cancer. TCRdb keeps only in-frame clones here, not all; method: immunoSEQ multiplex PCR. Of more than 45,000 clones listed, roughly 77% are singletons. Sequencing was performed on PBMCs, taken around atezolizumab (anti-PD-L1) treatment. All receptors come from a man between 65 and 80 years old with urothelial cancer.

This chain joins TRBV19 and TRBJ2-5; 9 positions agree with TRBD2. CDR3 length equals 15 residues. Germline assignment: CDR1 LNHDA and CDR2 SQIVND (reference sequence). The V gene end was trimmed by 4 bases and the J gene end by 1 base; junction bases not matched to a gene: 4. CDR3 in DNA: TGTGCCAGTAGTAAGGCTAGCGGGGTCCAAGAGACCCAGTACTTC. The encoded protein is CASSKASGVQETQYF.

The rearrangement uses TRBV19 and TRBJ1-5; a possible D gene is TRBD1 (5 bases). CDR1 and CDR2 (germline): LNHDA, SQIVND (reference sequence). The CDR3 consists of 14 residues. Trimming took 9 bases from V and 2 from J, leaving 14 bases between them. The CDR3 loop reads CASTDLGGNQPQHF. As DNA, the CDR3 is TGTGCCAGCACCGATCTAGGGGGCAATCAGCCCCAGCATTTT.

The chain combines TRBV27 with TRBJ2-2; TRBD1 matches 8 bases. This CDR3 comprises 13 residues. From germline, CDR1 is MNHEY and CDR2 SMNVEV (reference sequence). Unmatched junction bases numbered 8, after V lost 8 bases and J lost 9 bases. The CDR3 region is CASRTGLIRELFF. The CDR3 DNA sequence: TGTGCCAGCCGGACAGGGTTGATCAGGGAGCTGTTTTTT.

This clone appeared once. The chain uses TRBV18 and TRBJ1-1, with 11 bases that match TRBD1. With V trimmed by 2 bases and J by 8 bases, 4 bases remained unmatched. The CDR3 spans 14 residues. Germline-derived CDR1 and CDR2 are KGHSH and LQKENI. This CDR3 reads CASSPGTGGSEAFF. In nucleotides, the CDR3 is TGTGCCAGCTCACCAGGGACAGGGGGATCAGAAGCTTTCTTT.

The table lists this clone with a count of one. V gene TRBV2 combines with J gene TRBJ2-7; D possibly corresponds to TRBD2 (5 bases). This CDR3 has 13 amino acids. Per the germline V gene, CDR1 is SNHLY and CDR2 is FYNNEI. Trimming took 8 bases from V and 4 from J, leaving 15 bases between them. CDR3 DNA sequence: TGTGCCAGCCGCCGGACCACGGGATACGAGCAGTACTTC. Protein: CASRRTTGYEQYF.

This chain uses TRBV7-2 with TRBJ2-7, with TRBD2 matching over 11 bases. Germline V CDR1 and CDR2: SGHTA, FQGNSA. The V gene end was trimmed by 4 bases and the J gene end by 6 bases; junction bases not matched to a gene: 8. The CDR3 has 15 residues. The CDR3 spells CASSSTGTSGIEQYF. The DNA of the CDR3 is TGTGCCAGCAGCTCGACCGGGACTAGCGGTATCGAGCAGTACTTC.

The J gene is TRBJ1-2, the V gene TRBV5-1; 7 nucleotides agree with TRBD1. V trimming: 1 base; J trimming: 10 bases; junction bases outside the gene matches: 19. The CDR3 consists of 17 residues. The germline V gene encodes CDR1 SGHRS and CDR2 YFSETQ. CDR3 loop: CASSLTGQDAIGGDYTF. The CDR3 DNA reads TGCGCCAGCAGCTTGACAGGACAGGACGCGATAGGGGGTGACTACACCTTC.

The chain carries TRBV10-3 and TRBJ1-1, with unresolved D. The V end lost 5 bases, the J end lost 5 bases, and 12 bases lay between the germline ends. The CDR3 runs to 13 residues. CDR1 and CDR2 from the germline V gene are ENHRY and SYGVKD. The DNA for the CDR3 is TGTGCCATCAGTCGGTCCGGGGAAACTGAAGCTTTCTTT. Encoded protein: CAISRSGETEAFF.

The CDR3 nucleotides are TGTGCCAGCAGGGACTCCCGCTACGAGCAGTACTTC. Amino acids: CASRDSRYEQYF. The chain links TRBV6-5 to TRBJ2-7, with a possible D match to TRBD2 (5 bases). CDR3 size: 12 residues. Trimming stripped 6 bases from V and 3 bases from J, with 9 bases between. Germline lookup yields CDR1 MNHEY and CDR2 SVGAGI.

The CDR3 region is CASTPSGGGETQYF. CDR3 nucleotide sequence: TGTGCCAGCACACCCTCGGGAGGGGGGGAGACCCAGTACTTC. The chain combines TRBV11-2 with TRBJ2-5, with TRBD2 matching over 8 bases. Trimming at V came to 7 bases and at J to 5 bases, leaving 9 bases not matched to a gene. CDR3 length: 14 amino acids. From germline, CDR1 is SGHAT and CDR2 FQNNGV.

The CDR3 nucleotides are TGCGCCAGCAGCTTATTGCCCGGAGGACAGGGCGTGAACACTGAAGCTTTCTTT. Translation: CASSLLPGGQGVNTEAFF. The gene calls are TRBV5-1 and TRBJ1-1, with 8 bases matching TRBD1. CDR1 is SGHRS and CDR2 is YFSETQ in the germline V gene. The CDR3 is 18 amino acids. V shed 2 bases, J shed 0 bases, and the junction held 12 bases outside the gene matches.

CDR3 in DNA: TGTGCCAGCAGCCACGGGACTATTCGCACAGATACGCAGTATTTT. It encodes CASSHGTIRTDTQYF. V usage is TRBV7-6 and J usage is TRBJ2-3; 7 positions agree with TRBD2. The CDR3 is 15 residues long. Germline V gene data show CDR1 as SGHVS and CDR2 as FNYEAQ. Losses at the gene ends were 5 bases for V and 1 base for J; bases not matched to a gene: 6.

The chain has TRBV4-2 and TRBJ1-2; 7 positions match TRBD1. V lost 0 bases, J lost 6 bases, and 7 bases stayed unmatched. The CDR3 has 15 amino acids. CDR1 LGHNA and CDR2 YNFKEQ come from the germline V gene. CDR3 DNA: TGTGCCAGCAGCCAAGATTCGTACAGGGGAGATGGCTACACCTTC. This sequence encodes CASSQDSYRGDGYTF.

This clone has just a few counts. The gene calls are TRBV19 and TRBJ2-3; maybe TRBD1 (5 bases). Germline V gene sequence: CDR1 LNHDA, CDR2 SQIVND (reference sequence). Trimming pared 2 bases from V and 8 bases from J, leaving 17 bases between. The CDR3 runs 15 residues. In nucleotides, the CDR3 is TGTGCCAGTAGTATAAGCAGGGCCCACCGCGGTACGCAGTATTTT. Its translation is CASSISRAHRGTQYF.

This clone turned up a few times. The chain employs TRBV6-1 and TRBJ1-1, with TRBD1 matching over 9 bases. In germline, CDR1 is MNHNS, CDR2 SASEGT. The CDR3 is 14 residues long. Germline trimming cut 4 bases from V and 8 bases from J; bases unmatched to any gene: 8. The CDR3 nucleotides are TGTGCCAGCAGTGGGGCCTACAGGGGGCAGGAAGCTTTCTTT. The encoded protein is CASSGAYRGQEAFF.

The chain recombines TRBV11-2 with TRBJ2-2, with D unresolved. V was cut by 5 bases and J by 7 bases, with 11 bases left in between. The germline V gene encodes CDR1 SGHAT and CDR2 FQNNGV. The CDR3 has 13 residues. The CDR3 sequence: CASSPISFGELFF. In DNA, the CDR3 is TGTGCCAGCAGCCCAATTAGTTTCGGGGAGCTGTTTTTT.

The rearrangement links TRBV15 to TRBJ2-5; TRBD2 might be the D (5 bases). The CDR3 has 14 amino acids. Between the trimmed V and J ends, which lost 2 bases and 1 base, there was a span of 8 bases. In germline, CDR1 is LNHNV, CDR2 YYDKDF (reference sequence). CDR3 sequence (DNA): TGTGCCACCAGCAGAACGGACTTCCAAGAGACCCAGTACTTC. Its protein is CATSRTDFQETQYF.

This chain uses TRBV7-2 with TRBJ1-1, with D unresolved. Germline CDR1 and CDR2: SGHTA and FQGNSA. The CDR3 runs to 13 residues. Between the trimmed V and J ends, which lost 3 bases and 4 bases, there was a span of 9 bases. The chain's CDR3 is CASSFLIITEAFF. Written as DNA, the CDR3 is TGTGCCAGCAGCTTTTTAATAATCACTGAAGCTTTCTTT.

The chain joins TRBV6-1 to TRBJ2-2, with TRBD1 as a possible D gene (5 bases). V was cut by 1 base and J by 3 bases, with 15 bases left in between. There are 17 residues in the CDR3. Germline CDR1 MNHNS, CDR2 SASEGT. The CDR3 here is CASSEDKAGPYTGELFF. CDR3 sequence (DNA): TGTGCCAGCAGTGAAGACAAGGCAGGGCCGTACACCGGGGAGCTGTTTTTT.

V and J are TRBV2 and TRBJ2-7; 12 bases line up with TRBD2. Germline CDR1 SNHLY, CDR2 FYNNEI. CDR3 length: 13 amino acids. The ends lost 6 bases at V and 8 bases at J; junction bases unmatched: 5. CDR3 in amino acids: CASRTTSGSQQYF. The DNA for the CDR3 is TGTGCCAGCAGGACGACTAGCGGGAGTCAGCAGTACTTC.

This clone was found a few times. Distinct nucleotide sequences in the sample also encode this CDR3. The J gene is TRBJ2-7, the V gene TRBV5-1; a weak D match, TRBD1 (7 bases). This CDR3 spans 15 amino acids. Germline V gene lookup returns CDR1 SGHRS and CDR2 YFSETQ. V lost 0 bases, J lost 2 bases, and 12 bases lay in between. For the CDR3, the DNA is TGCGCCAGCAGCTTGGGGGGCAGGGGGGCCTACGAGCAGTACTTC. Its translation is CASSLGGRGAYEQYF.

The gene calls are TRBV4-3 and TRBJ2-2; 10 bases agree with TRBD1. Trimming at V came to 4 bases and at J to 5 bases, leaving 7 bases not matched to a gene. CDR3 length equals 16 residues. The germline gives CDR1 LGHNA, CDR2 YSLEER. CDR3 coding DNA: TGCGCCAGCAGCCCGCCGCGGACAGGGGGAACCGGGGAGCTGTTTTTT. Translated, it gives CASSPPRTGGTGELFF.